Detailed here is one T cell receptor beta chain. Its antigen remains undetermined. A much larger clone lies one base from this, so it may be a read error. The sample belongs to a study of tumor-infiltrating lymphocytes in primary liver carcinoma (dated by TCRdb to 2017 to 2019). For context, the study as a whole: Between November 2015 and early 2016, 4 or 5 patients in China with histopathologically diagnosed primary liver carcinoma had their tumors surgically resected. Across five regions of each liver tumor, along with adjacent normal tissue and blood, the study brought together TCRbeta repertoire sequencing, expression microarrays and whole-exome sequencing. Of the five patients (three men and two women, aged 30 to 69 years), four had hepatocellular carcinoma and one had combined HCC and intrahepatic cholangiocarcinoma. The five patients had tumors of stage T1-T3 N0M0, with maximum diameters ranging from roughly 4.2 to 10 cm. A total of 35 or so specimens from 5 patients went through TCRbeta repertoire sequencing, namely 25 tumor regions, 5 adjacent noncancerous liver tissues and 5 peripheral blood samples. Reproducibility between technical replicate repertoires was high, with correlation coefficients above 0.95 and mean shared-clone rates about 0.9. Roughly 3.5 to 8 million productive TCRbeta reads were obtained per sample, and no significant difference in read depth was found between tissue types.

The investigation overall reported the following: Only the TCR beta chain was sequenced, so true repertoire diversity is likely underestimated because unpaired alpha chains were not captured. Repertoire overlap was found to be higher between tumor regions (mean about 36%) than between tumor-adjacent (about 17%) or tumor-blood (14%) pairs, consistent with antigen-driven expansion. The top 250 clones made up a significantly larger repertoire fraction in tumors than in blood (p = 0.039). Since the samples were bulk and unsorted, there was no way to compare CD4+ and CD8+ T cell repertoires. With just four or five patients in the study, the authors point out that the findings should be validated in a larger study.

Blood RNA was extracted from unsorted whole blood with TRIzol reagent; germline DNA came from the DNeasy Blood & Tissue kit. At the time of sampling, the patients had chronic HBV infection and had not received any treatment. Before surgery, around 4.2 milliliters of peripheral blood were collected into K2EDTA tubes. A constant-region primer and ProtoScript II reverse transcriptase were used to reverse-transcribe TCRbeta-specific cDNA from about 500 ng total RNA. TCRbeta libraries were built with three nested multiplex PCR rounds, a slightly modified ARM-PCR procedure. Sample barcodes and Illumina adapters were added in a final 25-cycle PCR using Deep VentR polymerase. Before sequencing, amplicons between 200 and 500 bp were purified from gel using a QIAquick gel extraction kit. An Illumina HiSeq 2500 was used to sequence the TCRbeta amplicons with 250-bp paired-end reads. Per the original workflow: Reads were quality-trimmed with Trimmomatic v0.33, and paired reads were merged with FLASH v1.2.11 to recover full CDR3 sequences. V, D and J germline segments were assigned to the rearranged TCRbeta sequences by MiGEC v1.2.1b. Clonotype statistics and Shannon-Wiener diversity indices were computed with VDJtools v1.0.0. Except for diversity analysis, only each sample's 250 most abundant clonotypes were used in subsequent analyses to reduce sampling bias. TCRdb handled the public reads itself, with Q25 trimming in fastp and clone calling in MiXCR, and kept productive beta chains. Every entry covers one CDR3 protein and lists the most common genes and DNA from its rows. The V and J calls and clone size come from TCRdb's table, not from the authors' own analysis. The table for this sample lists fewer than 400,000 distinct CDR3 sequences; roughly 60% of them were counted only once. About a sixth of the sample rests with the top ten.

This clonotype was sampled from a woman in her twenties or thirties with primary liver carcinoma and hepatitis B virus infection. Sequenced sample: peripheral blood.

At the DNA level, the sequence is TGTGCCAGTCAGCGAAGCGAAGGCAATGAGCAGTTCTTC. Translated, this gives CASQRSEGNEQFF. The V gene is TRBV6-2 or TRBV6-3 and the J gene is TRBJ2-1; the D gene lacks a confident call. Taken from cysteine to phenylalanine, the CDR3 has 13 residues. The CDR3 DNA has 39 bases and is translated from base 1. CDR1 and CDR2, per the germline V gene, are MNHEY and SVGEGT. V is reduced by 9 bases and J by 6 bases, leaving a spacing of 15 bases between them.